This T cell receptor (beta chain) was recorded in a study of CD8 T cells in ankylosing spondylitis. Regarding the study as a whole: Peripheral blood samples showed relatively rare disease-linked clones, and these clones were CD8+. Earlier reports found some motif variants in synovial fluid and blood in reactive arthritis.

TCRdb redid the calling of the 5' RACE reads with MiXCR, one entry per CDR3 protein. The table records more than 60,000 distinct CDR3 sequences, 6% to 8% of them present only once. This clonotype appeared a few times. The antigen is unknown. The V segment lost 5 bases and the J segment 9 bases; nucleotides outside the gene matches: 8. Looked up from germline, CDR1 is MNHEY and CDR2 is SMNVEV (reference sequence). CDR3 length equals 14 residues. What was sequenced was synovial fluid, either unsorted or a sorted T cell fraction (not recorded which). The receptor's source is a male donor with ankylosing spondylitis. The chain has TRBV27 and TRBJ1-4; 8 bases align to TRBD1. CDR3 amino acids: CASSPSTGAQKLFF. The CDR3 region has the DNA TGTGCCAGCAGTCCCTCGACAGGGGCGCAAAAACTGTTTTTT.